The present TCR beta chain was sequenced within a study of blood T cell repertoires in COVID-19. About the study: From the United States, Italy and Spain came samples of acute and convalescent COVID-19. From T cells, B-cell-depleted T cells, or PBMCs came the material, which was cDNA or gDNA.

CDR1 is SGHTA and CDR2 is FQGNSA in the germline V gene. The CDR3 spans 15 residues. V shed 0 bases and J 6 bases; nucleotides not matched to a gene: 5. Only in-frame clones appear in the TCRdb table, and some are missing; sequencing was by immunoSEQ multiplex PCR. This table has roughly 68,000 clones, roughly 91% appearing once. This rearrangement joins TRBV7-2 to TRBJ1-5; the match to TRBD1 covers 7 bases. Source material: peripheral blood. The receptor comes from a man in his forties or fifties with COVID-19, enrolled during active disease. This CDR3 reads CASSLAGGAGQPQHF. Here the CDR3 DNA reads TGTGCCAGCAGCTTAGCAGGGGGCGCCGGTCAGCCCCAGCATTTT.